The 2 T cell receptor beta chains in this list originate from one sample, sequenced in a study of T cells after yellow fever vaccination. Each CDR3 protein is one row after TCRdb ran MiXCR on the 5' RACE reads. Of some 350,000 distinct CDR3 sequences listed, almost 4% are singletons. The material sequenced was PBMCs, taken 5 days after the yellow fever booster vaccination. Every receptor here comes from a man aged 18 to 29 who received the YFV17D yellow fever vaccine.

In this sample, this clonotype turned up a few times. The chain couples TRBV6-1 to TRBJ2-7, with D possibly being TRBD2 (6 bases). V gave up 4 bases and J gave up 3 bases, with 10 bases separating them. The CDR3 totals 13 residues. In germline, CDR1 is MNHNS, CDR2 SASEGT. The CDR3 protein is CASSGPGVYEQYV. DNA for the CDR3: TGTGCCAGCAGTGGGCCGGGGGTCTACGAGCAGTACGTC.

This clonotype came up a few times. The V gene is TRBV11-2, the J gene TRBJ1-2; 7 positions match TRBD1. The length of the CDR3 is 15 residues. Per germline, CDR1 SGHAT and CDR2 FQNNGV. Trimming at V came to 4 bases and at J to 4 bases, leaving 9 bases not matched to a gene. The CDR3 DNA sequence: TGTGCCAGCAGCTCACATGACAGGGCTTCCTATGGCTACACCTTC. Protein: CASSSHDRASYGYTF.